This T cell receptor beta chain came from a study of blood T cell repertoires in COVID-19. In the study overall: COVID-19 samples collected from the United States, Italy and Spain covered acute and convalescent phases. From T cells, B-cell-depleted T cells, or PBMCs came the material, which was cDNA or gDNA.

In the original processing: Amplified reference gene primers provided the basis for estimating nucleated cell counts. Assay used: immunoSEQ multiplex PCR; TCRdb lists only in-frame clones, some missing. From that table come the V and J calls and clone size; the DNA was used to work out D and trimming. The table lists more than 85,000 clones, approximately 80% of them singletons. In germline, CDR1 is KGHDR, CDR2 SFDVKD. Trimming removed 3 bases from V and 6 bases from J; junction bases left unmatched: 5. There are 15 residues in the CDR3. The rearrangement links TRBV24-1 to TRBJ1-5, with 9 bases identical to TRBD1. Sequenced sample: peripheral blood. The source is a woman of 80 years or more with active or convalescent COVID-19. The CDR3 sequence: CATSDSNRGRQPQHF. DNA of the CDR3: TGTGCCACCAGTGATAGTAACAGGGGGCGTCAGCCCCAGCATTTT.